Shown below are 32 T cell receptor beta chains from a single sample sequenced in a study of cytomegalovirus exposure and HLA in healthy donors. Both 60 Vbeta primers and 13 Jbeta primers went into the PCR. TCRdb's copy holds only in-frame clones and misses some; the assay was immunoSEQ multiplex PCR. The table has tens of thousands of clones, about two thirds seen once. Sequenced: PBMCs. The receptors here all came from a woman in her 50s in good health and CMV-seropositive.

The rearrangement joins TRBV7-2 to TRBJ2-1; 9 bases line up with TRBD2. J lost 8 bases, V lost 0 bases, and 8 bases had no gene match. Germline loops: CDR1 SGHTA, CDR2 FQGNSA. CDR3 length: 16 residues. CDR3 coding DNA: TGTGCCAGCAGCTTAGCGGCGGGGGGGCTCCGCGATGAGCAGTTCTTC. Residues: CASSLAAGGLRDEQFF.

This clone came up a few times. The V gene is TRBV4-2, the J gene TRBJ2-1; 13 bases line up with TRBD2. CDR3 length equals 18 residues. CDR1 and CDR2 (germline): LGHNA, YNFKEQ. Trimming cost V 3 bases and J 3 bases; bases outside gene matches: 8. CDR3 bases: TGTGCCAGCAGCCACCAACTAGCGGGAGGGCCGATCTACAATGAGCAGTTCTTC. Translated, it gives CASSHQLAGGPIYNEQFF.

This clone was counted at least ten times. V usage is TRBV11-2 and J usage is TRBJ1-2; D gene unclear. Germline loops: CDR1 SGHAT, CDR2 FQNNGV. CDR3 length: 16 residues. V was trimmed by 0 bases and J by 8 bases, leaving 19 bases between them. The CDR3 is CASSLESAVAIYGYTF. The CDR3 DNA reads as TGTGCCAGCAGCTTAGAGTCGGCGGTCGCCATTTACGGCTACACCTTC.

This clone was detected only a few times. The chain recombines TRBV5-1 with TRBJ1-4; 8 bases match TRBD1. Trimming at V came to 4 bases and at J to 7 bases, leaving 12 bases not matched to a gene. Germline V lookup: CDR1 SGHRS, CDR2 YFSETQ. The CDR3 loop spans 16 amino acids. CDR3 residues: CASSTEGGTGGEKLFF. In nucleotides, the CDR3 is TGCGCCAGCAGCACCGAAGGGGGGACAGGCGGTGAAAAACTGTTTTTT. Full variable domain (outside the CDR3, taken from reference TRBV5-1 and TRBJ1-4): KAGVTQTPRYLIKTRGQQVTLSCSPISGHRSVSWYQQTPGQGLQFLFEYFSETQRNKGNFPGRFSGRQFSNSRSEMNVSTLELGDSALYLCASSTEGGTGGEKLFFGSGTQLSVL.

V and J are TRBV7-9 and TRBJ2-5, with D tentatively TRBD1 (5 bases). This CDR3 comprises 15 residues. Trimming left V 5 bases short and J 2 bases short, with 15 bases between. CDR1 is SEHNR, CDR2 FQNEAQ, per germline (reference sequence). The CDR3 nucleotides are TGTGCCAGCAGCCCAAGGGGCCAGGGACAAGAGACCCAGTACTTC. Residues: CASSPRGQGQETQYF.

The CDR3 loop reads CASKGQAPQEKLFF. The CDR3 bases are TGTGCCAGCAAAGGACAGGCCCCTCAAGAAAAACTGTTTTTT. The V call is TRBV25-1, the J call TRBJ1-4, with 7 positions matching TRBD1. V lost 7 bases and J lost 8; bases outside the gene matches: 10. There are 14 residues in the CDR3. Per the germline V gene, CDR1 is MGHDK and CDR2 is SYGVNS.

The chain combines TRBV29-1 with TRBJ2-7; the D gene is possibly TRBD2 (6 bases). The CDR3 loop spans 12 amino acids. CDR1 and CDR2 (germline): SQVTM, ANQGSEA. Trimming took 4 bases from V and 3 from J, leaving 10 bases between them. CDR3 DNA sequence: TGCAGCGTTGCGCAGGGAGGCTACGAGCAGTACTTC. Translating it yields CSVAQGGYEQYF.

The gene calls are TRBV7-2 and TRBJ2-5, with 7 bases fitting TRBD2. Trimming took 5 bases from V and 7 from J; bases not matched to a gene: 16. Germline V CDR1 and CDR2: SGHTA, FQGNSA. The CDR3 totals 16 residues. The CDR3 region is CASSPNSGNGWGTQYF. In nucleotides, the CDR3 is TGTGCCAGCAGCCCAAACAGCGGGAACGGATGGGGGACCCAGTACTTC. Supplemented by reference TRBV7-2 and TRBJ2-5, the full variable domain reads GAGVSQSPSNKVTEKGKDVELRCDPISGHTALYWYRQSLGQGLEFLIYFQGNSAPDKSGLPSDRFSAERTGGSVSTLTIQRTQQEDSAVYLCASSPNSGNGWGTQYFGPGTRLLVL.

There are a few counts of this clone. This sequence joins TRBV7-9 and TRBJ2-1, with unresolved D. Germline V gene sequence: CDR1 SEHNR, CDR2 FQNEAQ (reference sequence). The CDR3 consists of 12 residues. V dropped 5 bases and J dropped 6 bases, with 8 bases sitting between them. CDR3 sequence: CASSPRVNEQFF. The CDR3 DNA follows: TGTGCCAGCAGCCCTCGGGTCAATGAGCAGTTCTTC.

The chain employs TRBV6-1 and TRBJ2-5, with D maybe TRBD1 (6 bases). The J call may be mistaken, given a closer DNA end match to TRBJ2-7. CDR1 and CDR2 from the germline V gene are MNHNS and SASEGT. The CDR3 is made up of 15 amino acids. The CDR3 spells CASSNYLTGTYEQYF. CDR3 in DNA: TGTGCCAGCAGCAACTACCTGACAGGAACCTACGAGCAGTACTTC.

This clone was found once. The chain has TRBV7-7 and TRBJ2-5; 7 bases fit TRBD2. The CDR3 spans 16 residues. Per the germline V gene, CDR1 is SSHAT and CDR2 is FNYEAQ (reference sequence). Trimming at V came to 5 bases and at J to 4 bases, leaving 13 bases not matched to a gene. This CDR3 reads CASSPTIARGRETQYF. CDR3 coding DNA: TGTGCCAGCAGCCCAACGATAGCCCGCGGGAGAGAGACCCAGTACTTC.

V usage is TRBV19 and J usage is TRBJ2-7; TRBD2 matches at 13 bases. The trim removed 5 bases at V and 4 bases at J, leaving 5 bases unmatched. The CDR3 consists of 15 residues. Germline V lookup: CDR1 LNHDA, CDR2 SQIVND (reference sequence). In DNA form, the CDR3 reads TGTGCCAGTAGTTCGGGACTAGCGGGAAAGTACGAGCAGTACTTC. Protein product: CASSSGLAGKYEQYF.

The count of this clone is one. CDR3 nucleotides: TGTGCTAGTGCGACAGGGGATAACAATGAGCAGTTCTTC. It specifies CASATGDNNEQFF. This rearrangement joins TRBV12-5 to TRBJ2-1, with 8 bases fitting TRBD1. The ends lost 7 bases at V and 5 bases at J; junction bases unmatched: 4. This CDR3 comprises 13 residues. Germline values: CDR1 LGHNT, CDR2 FRNRAP. The full variable domain, in which reference TRBV12-5 and TRBJ2-1 provide the parts outside the CDR3, is DARVTQTPRHKVTEMGQEVTMRCQPILGHNTVFWYRQTMMQGLELLAYFRNRAPLDDSGMPKDRFSAEMPDATLATLKIQPSEPRDSAVYFCASATGDNNEQFFGPGTRLTVL.

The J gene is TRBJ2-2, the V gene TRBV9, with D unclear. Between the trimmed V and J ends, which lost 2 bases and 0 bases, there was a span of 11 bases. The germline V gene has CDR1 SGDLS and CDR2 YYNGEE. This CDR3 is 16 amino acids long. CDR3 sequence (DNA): TGTGCCAGCAGCGTTTTCGCGACAACGAACACCGGGGAGCTGTTTTTT. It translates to CASSVFATTNTGELFF.

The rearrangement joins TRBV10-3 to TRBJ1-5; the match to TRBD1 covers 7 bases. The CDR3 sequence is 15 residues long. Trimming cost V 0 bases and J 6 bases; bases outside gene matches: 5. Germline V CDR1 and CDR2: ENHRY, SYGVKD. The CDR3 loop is CAISESFTGVQPQHF. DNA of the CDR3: TGTGCCATCAGTGAGTCCTTTACAGGGGTTCAGCCCCAGCATTTT.

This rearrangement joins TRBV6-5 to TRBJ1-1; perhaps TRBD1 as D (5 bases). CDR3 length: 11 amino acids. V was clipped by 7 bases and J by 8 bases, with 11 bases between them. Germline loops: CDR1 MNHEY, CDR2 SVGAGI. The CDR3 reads CASNQGWEAFF. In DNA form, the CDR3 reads TGTGCCAGCAACCAGGGTTGGGAAGCTTTCTTT.

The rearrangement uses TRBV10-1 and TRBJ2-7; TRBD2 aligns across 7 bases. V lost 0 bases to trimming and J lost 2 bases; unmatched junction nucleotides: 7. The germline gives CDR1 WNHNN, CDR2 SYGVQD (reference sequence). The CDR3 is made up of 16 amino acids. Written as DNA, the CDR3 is TGCGCCAGCAGTGAGTCCCCCAGCGGGGTCCCCTACGAGCAGTACTTC. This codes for CASSESPSGVPYEQYF.

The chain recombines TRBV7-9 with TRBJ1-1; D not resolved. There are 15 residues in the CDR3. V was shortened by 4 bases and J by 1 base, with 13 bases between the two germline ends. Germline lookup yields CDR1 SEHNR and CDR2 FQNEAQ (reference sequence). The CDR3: CASSSRSRGNTEAFF. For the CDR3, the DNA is TGTGCCAGCAGCTCCCGGTCGCGGGGGAACACTGAAGCTTTCTTT.

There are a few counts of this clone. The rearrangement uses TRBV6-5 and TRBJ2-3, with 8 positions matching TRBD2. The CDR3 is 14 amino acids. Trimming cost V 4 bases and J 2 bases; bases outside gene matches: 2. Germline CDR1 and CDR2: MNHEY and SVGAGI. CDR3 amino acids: CASSWTSFTDTQYF. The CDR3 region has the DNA TGTGCCAGCAGTTGGACTAGCTTCACAGATACGCAGTATTTT.

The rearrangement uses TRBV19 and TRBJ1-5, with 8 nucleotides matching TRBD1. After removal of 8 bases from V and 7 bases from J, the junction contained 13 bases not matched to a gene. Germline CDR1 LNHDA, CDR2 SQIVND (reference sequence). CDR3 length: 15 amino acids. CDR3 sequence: CASRKRQGRDQPQHF. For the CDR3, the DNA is TGTGCCAGTCGAAAAAGACAGGGGAGGGACCAGCCCCAGCATTTT.

CDR3 loop: CASSLFTGVNTEAFF. DNA of the CDR3: TGTGCCAGCAGCCTCTTCACAGGGGTGAACACTGAAGCTTTCTTT. V usage is TRBV7-9 and J usage is TRBJ1-1, with TRBD1 identical over 7 bases. V lost 5 bases and J lost 0; bases outside the gene matches: 6. Germline V gene lookup returns CDR1 SEHNR and CDR2 FQNEAQ (reference sequence). CDR3 length: 15 residues.

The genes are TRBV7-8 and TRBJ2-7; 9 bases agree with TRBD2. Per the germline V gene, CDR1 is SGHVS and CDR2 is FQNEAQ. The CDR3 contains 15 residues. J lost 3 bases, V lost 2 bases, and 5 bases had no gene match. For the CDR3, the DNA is TGTGCCAGCAGCTTAAGGGGAGCGGGGGGCTACGAGCAGTACTTC. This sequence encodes CASSLRGAGGYEQYF.

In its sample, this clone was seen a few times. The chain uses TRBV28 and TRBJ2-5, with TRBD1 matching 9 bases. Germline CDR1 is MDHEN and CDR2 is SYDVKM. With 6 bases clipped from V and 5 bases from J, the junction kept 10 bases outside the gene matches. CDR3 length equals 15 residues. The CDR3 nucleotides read TGTGCCAGCAGCACATCCACAGGGGGCGGGGAGACCCAGTACTTC. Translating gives CASSTSTGGGETQYF. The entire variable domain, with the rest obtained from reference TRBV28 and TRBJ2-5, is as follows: DVKVTQSSRYLVKRTGEKVFLECVQDMDHENMFWYRQDPGLGLRLIYFSYDVKMKEKGDIPEGYSVSREKKERFSLILESASTNQTSMYLCASSTSTGGGETQYFGPGTRLLVL.

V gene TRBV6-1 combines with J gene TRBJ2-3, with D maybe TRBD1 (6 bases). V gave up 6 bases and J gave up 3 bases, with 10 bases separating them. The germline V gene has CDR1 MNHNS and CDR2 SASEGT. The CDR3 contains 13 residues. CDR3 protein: CASSHRETDTQYF. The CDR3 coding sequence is TGTGCCAGCAGCCACAGGGAGACAGATACGCAGTATTTT.

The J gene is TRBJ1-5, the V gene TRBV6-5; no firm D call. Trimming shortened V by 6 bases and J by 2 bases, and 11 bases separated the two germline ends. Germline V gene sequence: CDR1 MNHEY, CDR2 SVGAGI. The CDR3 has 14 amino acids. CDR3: CASSGDGGNQPQHF. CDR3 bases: TGTGCCAGCAGCGGGGATGGAGGCAATCAGCCCCAGCATTTT.

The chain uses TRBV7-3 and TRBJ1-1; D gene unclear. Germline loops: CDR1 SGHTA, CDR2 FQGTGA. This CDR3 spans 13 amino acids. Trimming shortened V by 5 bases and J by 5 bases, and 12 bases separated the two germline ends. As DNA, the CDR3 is TGTGCCAGCAGCCTGGACGGGAAAACTGAAGCTTTCTTT. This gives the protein CASSLDGKTEAFF.

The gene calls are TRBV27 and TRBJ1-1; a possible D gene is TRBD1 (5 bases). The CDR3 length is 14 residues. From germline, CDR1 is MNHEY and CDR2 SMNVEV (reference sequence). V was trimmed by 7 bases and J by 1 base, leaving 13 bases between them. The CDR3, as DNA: TGTGCCAGCAAAGAGGGACTCCCGAACACTGAAGCTTTCTTT. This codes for CASKEGLPNTEAFF.

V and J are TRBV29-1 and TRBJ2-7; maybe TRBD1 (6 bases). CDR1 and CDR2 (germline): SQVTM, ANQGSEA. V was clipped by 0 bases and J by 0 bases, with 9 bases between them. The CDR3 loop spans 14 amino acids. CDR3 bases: TGCAGCGTTGAAGATGGACAGACCTCCTACGAGCAGTACTTC. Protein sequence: CSVEDGQTSYEQYF.

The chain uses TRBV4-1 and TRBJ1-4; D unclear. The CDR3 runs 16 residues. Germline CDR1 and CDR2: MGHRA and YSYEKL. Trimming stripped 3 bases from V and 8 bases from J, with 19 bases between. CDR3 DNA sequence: TGCGCCAGCAGCCATTACGACACCTCCGATGGGGAAAAACTGTTTTTT. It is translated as CASSHYDTSDGEKLFF.

The CDR3 DNA is TGTGCCACCAGCACCGAGAACAGGGGCAACACTGAAGCTTTCTTT. Encoded protein: CATSTENRGNTEAFF. The rearrangement uses TRBV15 and TRBJ1-1; 7 bases align to TRBD1. Looked up from germline, CDR1 is LNHNV and CDR2 is YYDKDF (reference sequence). After removal of 4 bases from V and 2 bases from J, the junction contained 7 bases not matched to a gene. CDR3 length: 15 residues.

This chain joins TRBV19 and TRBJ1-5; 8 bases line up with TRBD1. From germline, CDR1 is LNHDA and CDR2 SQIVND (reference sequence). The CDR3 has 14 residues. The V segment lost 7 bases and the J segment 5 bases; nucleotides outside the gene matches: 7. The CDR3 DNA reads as TGTGCCAGTACTGGGGACAGGATTGATCAGCCCCAGCATTTT. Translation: CASTGDRIDQPQHF.

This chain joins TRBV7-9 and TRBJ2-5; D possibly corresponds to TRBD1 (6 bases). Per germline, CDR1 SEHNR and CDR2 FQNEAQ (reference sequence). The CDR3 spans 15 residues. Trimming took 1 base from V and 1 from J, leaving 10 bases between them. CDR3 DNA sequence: TGTGCCAGCAGCTTAGTGGGGGCCTCCCAAGAGACCCAGTACTTC. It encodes CASSLVGASQETQYF.